These T cell receptor beta chains were read from a single sample in a study of blood T cell repertoires in COVID-19. The data were produced by immunoSEQ multiplex PCR, yet TCRdb's version contains in-frame clones alone and is incomplete. This sample has over 35,000 clones, with about 80% found just once. Sequenced: peripheral blood. The receptors originated from a human donor with acute or convalescent COVID-19. The donor label of this sample is uncertain. Each CDR3 is given with its conserved first and last residue. A D gene is named only where the DNA matches it firmly. Not every row has a clone size; where given, it reads once, few, many or a size class.

V	D	size	J	DNA	CDR3
TRBV5-4	NA	NA	TRBJ1-1	TGTGCCAGCAGCCTTGGGTTAGGAGGGAACACTGAAGCTTTCTTT	CASSLGLGGNTEAFF
TRBV10-2	TRBD1	few	TRBJ2-5	TGCGCCAGCAGGACCTGGGGACAGCAAGAGACCCAGTACTTC	CASRTWGQQETQYF
TRBV3-1/TRBV3-2	NA	NA	TRBJ2-1	TGTGCCAGCAGCCAAGATTTTATGGGAGGTTTCGGCTCCTACAATGAGCAGTTCTTC	CASSQDFMGGFGSYNEQFF
TRBV14	NA	NA	TRBJ1-1	TGTGCCAGCAGCCAAGTTGCGGGGGGGAACACTGAAGCTTTCTTT	CASSQVAGGNTEAFF
TRBV9	TRBD1	NA	TRBJ1-1	TGTGCCAGCAGCCGGGGACAGATGACTGAAGCTTTCTTT	CASSRGQMTEAFF
TRBV10-1	TRBD1	NA	TRBJ1-2	TGCGCCAGCACTCGGACAGGGGGAAGCCTCTATGGCTACACCTTC	CASTRTGGSLYGYTF
TRBV18	TRBD1	NA	TRBJ1-1	TGTGCCAGCTCACCAGCCGGACAGGGAAATACTGAAGCTTTCTTT	CASSPAGQGNTEAFF
TRBV5-1	TRBD1	NA	TRBJ2-1	TGCGCCAGTACCGGGACAGGTGCCGTTATGACCTACAATGAGCAGTTCTTC	CASTGTGAVMTYNEQFF
TRBV3-1/TRBV3-2	NA	NA	TRBJ1-5	TGTGCCAGCAGCCAAGGCGGAGGGAACAATCAGCCCCAGCATTTT	CASSQGGGNNQPQHF
TRBV3-1/TRBV3-2	NA	once	TRBJ1-1	TGTGCCAGCAGCCCCCAGACAGAGAACACTGAAGCTTTCTTT	CASSPQTENTEAFF
TRBV10-3	NA	medium-sized	TRBJ2-1	TGTGCCATCAGTGAATCCTTCGAGACAGCTCACAATGAGCAGTTCTTC	CAISESFETAHNEQFF
TRBV6-5	NA	NA	TRBJ2-2	TGTGCCAGCAGTTGGCGGCAAGCGAACACCGGGGAGCTGTTTTTT	CASSWRQANTGELFF
TRBV18	NA	NA	TRBJ2-2	TGTGCCAGCTCAAAAGACAGGACCGGGGAGCTGTTTTTT	CASSKDRTGELFF
TRBV27	TRBD1	NA	TRBJ1-5	TGTGCCAGCAGACCGGGACAGACTAGCAATCAGCCCCAGCATTTT	CASRPGQTSNQPQHF
TRBV3-1/TRBV3-2	NA	NA	TRBJ2-3	TGTGCCAGCAGCCCCCCCCACGGGGGGCCCACCACTAGGGCAGATACGCAGTATTTT	CASSPPHGGPTTRADTQYF
TRBV5-4	TRBD2	NA	TRBJ2-5	TGTGCCAGCAGCTTCCCTAGCGGGGGGTACCAAGAGACCCAGTACTTC	CASSFPSGGYQETQYF
TRBV7-9	NA	NA	TRBJ1-2	TGTGCCAGCACCAACCCGGGGGGCTATGGCTACACCTTC	CASTNPGGYGYTF
TRBV5-8	TRBD1	few	TRBJ1-1	TGTGCCAGCAGCTTGAGACAGGGGAGCACTGAAGCTTTCTTT	CASSLRQGSTEAFF
TRBV5-6	NA	NA	TRBJ2-7	TGTGCCAGCCACAGGAGGGAGGCGTACGAGCAGTACTTC	CASHRREAYEQYF
TRBV24-1	NA	NA	TRBJ2-2	TGTGCCACCAGTGTCCCCACAGGGCCCGGGGAGCTGTTTTTT	CATSVPTGPGELFF
TRBV11-2	NA	NA	TRBJ1-2	TGTGCCAGCAGCCCTACGGGGGGACCTTCGGCTGGCTACACCTTC	CASSPTGGPSAGYTF
TRBV10-3	NA	NA	TRBJ2-2	TGTGCCATCACCACAACCGGGGAGCTGTTTTTT	CAITTTGELFF
TRBV6-2/TRBV6-3	NA	NA	TRBJ1-1	TGTGCCAGCAGTTATAGAGGCGGGTCCTTAGAAGCTTTCTTT	CASSYRGGSLEAFF
TRBV7-6	TRBD2	once	TRBJ2-7	TGTGCCAGCAGCCGATGGACTAGCGGCTCCTACGAGCAGTACTTC	CASSRWTSGSYEQYF
TRBV9	NA	NA	TRBJ1-4	TGTGCCAGCAGCGTAGGACAGCCTAATGAAAAACTGTTTTTT	CASSVGQPNEKLFF
TRBV6-2/TRBV6-3	NA	few	TRBJ2-1	TGTGCCAGCAGTCAGAGGGTATCCTACAATGAGCAGTTCTTC	CASSQRVSYNEQFF